The clone carrying this T cell receptor beta chain was observed at least ten times. Its antigen is undetermined. The CDR3 spans 15 residues. The germline gives CDR1 PRHDT, CDR2 FYEKMQ (reference sequence). Trimming pared 4 bases from V and 3 bases from J, leaving 13 bases between. These data originate in a study of molecular identifiers for immune sequencing clone quantification. Across the whole study: Five aliquots were made in replicates from the RNA of approximately 20,000 or 98,000 naive CD8 cells, and four were sequenced.

TCRdb processed the PCR reads anew with MiXCR; each CDR3 protein has one entry. The table has over 600,000 distinct CDR3 sequences, nearly 20% seen once. Study-wide results and limits: Clone sizes that are highly expanded could be underestimated when identical TCR molecules share a barcode.

CD8+CD4-CCR7+CD45RA+ sorting gave the naive CD8 T cells. The clonotype originates from a human donor in good health. Some libraries in this study had Jurkat cell RNA spiked in. The specimen sequenced was naive CD8+ T cells from blood, with Jurkat cell RNA spiked in. Subset in this sample: FACS-sorted CD8+CD4-CCR7+CD45RA+ naive T cells. The J gene is TRBJ1-3, the V gene TRBV13; D gene ambiguous. CDR3 in amino acids: CASSYGTVVGNTIYF. The CDR3, as DNA: TGTGCCAGCAGCTATGGAACAGTCGTTGGAAACACCATATATTTT.